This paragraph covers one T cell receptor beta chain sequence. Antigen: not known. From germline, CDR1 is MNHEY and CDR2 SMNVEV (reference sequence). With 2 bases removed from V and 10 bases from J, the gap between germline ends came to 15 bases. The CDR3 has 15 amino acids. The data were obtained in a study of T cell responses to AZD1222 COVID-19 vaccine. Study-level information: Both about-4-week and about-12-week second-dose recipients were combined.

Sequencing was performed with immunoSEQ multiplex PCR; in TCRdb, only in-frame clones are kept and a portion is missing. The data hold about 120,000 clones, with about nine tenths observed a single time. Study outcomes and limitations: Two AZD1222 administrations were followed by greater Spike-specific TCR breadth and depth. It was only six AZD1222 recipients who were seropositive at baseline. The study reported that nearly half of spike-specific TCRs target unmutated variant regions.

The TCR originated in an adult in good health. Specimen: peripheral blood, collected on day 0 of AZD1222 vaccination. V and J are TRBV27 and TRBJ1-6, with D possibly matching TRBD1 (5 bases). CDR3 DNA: TGTGCCAGCAGTTTACTGGAGGGACTCGCCTCACCCCTCCACTTT. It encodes CASSLLEGLASPLHF.